This T cell receptor beta chain originates from a study of blood T cells in healthy people across ages. The study, taken as a whole, reports: TCR beta diversity per million T cells fell roughly linearly with age. Shifts in expanded clonotypes may have been confounded by donor CMV status, which was unknown.

All donors came from Russia, were Caucasian and healthy, and spanned ages about 6 to 100. Each donor supplied approximately 10 milliliters of peripheral blood. Sample-barcoded 5' priming and a J-beta primer mix drove a second PCR of roughly 6 to 12 cycles. Via MiXCR, TCRdb re-called the 5' RACE reads, giving one row per CDR3 protein. The sample contains approximately 1,000,000 distinct CDR3 sequences, 45% of which appear only once. At least ten counts were recorded for this clonotype. Its antigen is unknown. CDR1 is SQVTM, CDR2 ANQGSEA, per germline. Trimming removed 8 bases at V and 9 bases at J, with 15 bases between. The CDR3 is 11 amino acids.

This chain connects TRBV29-1 to TRBJ2-3, with no clear D. Sequencing was carried out using blood. This TCR came from a woman aged 55-75 years in good health. The CDR3 DNA sequence: TGCAGCCCGAGACTTGACCACACGCAGTATTTT. It is translated as CSPRLDHTQYF.